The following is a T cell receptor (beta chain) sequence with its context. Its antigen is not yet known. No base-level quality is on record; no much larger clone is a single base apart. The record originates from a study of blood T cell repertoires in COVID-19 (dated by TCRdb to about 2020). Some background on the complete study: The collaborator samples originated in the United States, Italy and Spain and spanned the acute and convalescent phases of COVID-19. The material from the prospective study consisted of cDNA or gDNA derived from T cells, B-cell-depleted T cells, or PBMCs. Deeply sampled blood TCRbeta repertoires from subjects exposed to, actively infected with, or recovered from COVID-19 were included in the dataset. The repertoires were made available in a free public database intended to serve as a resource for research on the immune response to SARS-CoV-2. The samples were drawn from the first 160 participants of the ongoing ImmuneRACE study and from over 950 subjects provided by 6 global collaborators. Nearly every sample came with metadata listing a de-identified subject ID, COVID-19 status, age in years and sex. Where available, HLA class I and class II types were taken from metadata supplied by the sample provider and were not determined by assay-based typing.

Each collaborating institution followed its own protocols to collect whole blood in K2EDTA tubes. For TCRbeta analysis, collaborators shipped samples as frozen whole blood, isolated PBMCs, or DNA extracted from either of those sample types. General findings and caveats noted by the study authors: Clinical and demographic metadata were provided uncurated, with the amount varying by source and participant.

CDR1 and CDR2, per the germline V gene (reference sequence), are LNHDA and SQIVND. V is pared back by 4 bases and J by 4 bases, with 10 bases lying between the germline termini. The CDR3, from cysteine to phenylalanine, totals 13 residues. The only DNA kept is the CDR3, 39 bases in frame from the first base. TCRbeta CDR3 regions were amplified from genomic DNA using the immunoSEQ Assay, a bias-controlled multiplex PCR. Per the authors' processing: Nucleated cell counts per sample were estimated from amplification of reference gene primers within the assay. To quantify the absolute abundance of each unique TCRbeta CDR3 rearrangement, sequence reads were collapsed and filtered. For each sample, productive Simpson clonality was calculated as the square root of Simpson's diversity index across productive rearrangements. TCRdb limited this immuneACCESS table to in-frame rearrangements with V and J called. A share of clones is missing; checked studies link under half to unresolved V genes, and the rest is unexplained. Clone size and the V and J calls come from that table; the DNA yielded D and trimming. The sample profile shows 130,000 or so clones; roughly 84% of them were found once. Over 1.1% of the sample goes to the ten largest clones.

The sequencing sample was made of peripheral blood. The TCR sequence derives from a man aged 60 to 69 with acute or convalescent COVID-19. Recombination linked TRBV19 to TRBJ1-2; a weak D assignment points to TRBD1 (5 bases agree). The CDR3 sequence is CASSTDRVYGYTF. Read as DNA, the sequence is TGTGCCAGTAGTACCGACAGAGTCTATGGCTACACCTTC.